This TCR beta chain was recovered during a study of control samples from healthy donors and cancer patients. Profiling relied on immunoSEQ multiplex PCR, and the TCRdb table lists in-frame clones only, not all of them. The data show some 130,000 clones, approximately 90% seen once. Germline CDR1 LGHDT, CDR2 YNNKEL (reference sequence). This CDR3 comprises 15 residues. Trimming cost V 0 bases and J 8 bases, with 16 bases left between them. The chain has TRBV3-1 (or the pseudogene TRBV3-2) and TRBJ1-2; D remains ambiguous. The sample comprised blood. The source of this sequence is a man between 40 and 49 years old in good health. As DNA, the CDR3 is TGTGCCAGCAGCCAAGAGAGGTTCGGGATCAGCGGCTACACCTTC. Its translation is CASSQERFGISGYTF.